The 15 T cell receptor beta chains below all came from one sample that was sequenced in a study of radiotherapy plus CTLA-4 blockade in lung cancer (dated by TCRdb to about 2018). The receptor library was made with the immunoSEQ multiplex PCR assay. TCRdb limited this immuneACCESS table to in-frame rearrangements with V and J called. A share of clones is missing; checked studies link under half to unresolved V genes, and the rest is unexplained. The sample table holds about 60,000 clones, of which just over 75% were seen once. The ten top clones hold 3.5% to 4% of the sample. Specimen: peripheral blood, collected from a patient treated with radiotherapy plus ipilimumab. These receptor sequences come from a human donor with non-small cell lung cancer who had a partial response to radiotherapy plus ipilimumab.

The genes are TRBV7-2 and TRBJ1-6; perhaps TRBD1 as D (6 bases). The germline gives CDR1 SGHTA, CDR2 FQGNSA. The ends were cut back, 4 bases at V and 9 bases at J, with 25 bases in the middle. This CDR3 region has 18 residues. CDR3 DNA sequence: TGTGCCAGCAGCTCAAGCCTGACAGGTCCGGCAGTAGGTTCACCCCTCCACTTT. Residues: CASSSSLTGPAVGSPLHF.

The chain couples TRBV30 to TRBJ1-6; 8 nucleotides match TRBD1. CDR1 is GTSNPN and CDR2 is SVGIG in the germline V gene (reference sequence). Trimming cost V 7 bases and J 1 base; bases outside gene matches: 6. The CDR3 covers 15 residues. In DNA, the CDR3 is TGTGCCTCGACAGGGGATGGATCCTATAATTCACCCCTCCACTTT. This gives the protein CASTGDGSYNSPLHF.

The CDR3 spells CASSPRTSGNNEQFF. The CDR3 DNA sequence: TGTGCCAGCAGCCCCCGGACTAGCGGGAACAATGAGCAGTTCTTC. The rearrangement uses TRBV9 and TRBJ2-1; 12 bases agree with TRBD2. CDR1 and CDR2 from the germline V gene are SGDLS and YYNGEE. J gave up 5 bases and V 4 bases, and 4 bases lay outside the gene matches. This CDR3 comprises 15 residues.

V gene TRBV4-1 combines with J gene TRBJ2-5; no reliable D call. Judging by the DNA end, TRBJ2-7 fits better; the J call may be wrong. Germline CDR1 and CDR2: MGHRA and YSYEKL. This CDR3 contains 11 residues. The CDR3 sequence is CASSQDYEQYF. CDR3 nucleotides: TGCGCCAGCAGCCAAGATTACGAGCAGTACTTC.

The CDR3 region has the DNA TGCGCCAGCAGCCTGGGACAGATGAACACTGAAGCTTTCTTT. Translating gives CASSLGQMNTEAFF. V gene TRBV5-1 combines with J gene TRBJ1-1, with TRBD1 identical over 7 bases. From germline, CDR1 is SGHRS and CDR2 YFSETQ. J lost 0 bases, V lost 4 bases, and 3 bases had no gene match. The CDR3 consists of 14 residues.

The CDR3 reads CASSYSRGGSTGELFF. The CDR3 DNA is TGTGCCAGCAGTTACTCGAGGGGGGGAAGTACCGGGGAGCTGTTTTTT. This chain connects TRBV6-5 to TRBJ2-2, with a possible D match to TRBD2 (7 bases). Germline V CDR1 and CDR2: MNHEY, SVGAGI. The CDR3 consists of 16 residues. V lost 0 bases and J lost 5, with 13 bases in between.

The V and J genes are TRBV28 and TRBJ2-1, with 9 bases lining up with TRBD1. V was pared by 5 bases and J by 1 base, with 9 bases of the junction left unmatched. The CDR3 loop spans 17 amino acids. The germline CDR1 and CDR2 sequences are MDHEN and SYDVKM. CDR3 loop: CASSPAGTGISYNEQFF. The CDR3 DNA reads TGTGCCAGCAGTCCCGCCGGGACAGGGATATCCTACAATGAGCAGTTCTTC. Drawing the rest from reference TRBV28 and TRBJ2-1, the complete variable domain is DVKVTQSSRYLVKRTGEKVFLECVQDMDHENMFWYRQDPGLGLRLIYFSYDVKMKEKGDIPEGYSVSREKKERFSLILESASTNQTSMYLCASSPAGTGISYNEQFFGPGTRLTVL.

A few counts support this clone. The CDR3: CASSLKVAGFTHEQYF. CDR3 nucleotides: TGTGCCAGCAGTTTGAAAGTAGCGGGGTTTACCCACGAGCAGTACTTC. J is TRBJ2-7 and V is TRBV27; 8 nucleotides align to TRBD2. Per germline, CDR1 MNHEY and CDR2 SMNVEV (reference sequence). The CDR3 is made up of 16 amino acids. V gave up 3 bases and J gave up 5 bases; unmatched junction bases: 12.

The chain combines TRBV6-6 with TRBJ1-5; maybe TRBD1 (5 bases). CDR1 MNHNY and CDR2 SVGAGI come from the germline V gene (reference sequence). The CDR3 contains 14 residues. V was clipped by 0 bases and J by 4 bases, with 7 bases between them. CDR3 DNA sequence: TGTGCCAGCAGTTACTCACAGGAAAATCAGCCCCAGCATTTT. Residues: CASSYSQENQPQHF.

The chain has TRBV19 and TRBJ1-2; D is perhaps TRBD1 (6 bases). Germline V gene lookup returns CDR1 LNHDA and CDR2 SQIVND (reference sequence). The CDR3 is 11 amino acids. With 8 bases removed from V and 3 bases from J, the gap between germline ends came to 7 bases. CDR3 region: CASQGYYGYTF. In nucleotides, the CDR3 is TGTGCCAGTCAGGGGTACTATGGCTACACCTTC. Combining the CDR3 with reference TRBV19 and TRBJ1-2 gives the whole variable domain DGGITQSPKYLFRKEGQNVTLSCEQNLNHDAMYWYRQDPGQGLRLIYYSQIVNDFQKGDIAEGYSVSREKKESFPLTVTSAQKNPTAFYLCASQGYYGYTFGSGTRLTVV.

V and J are TRBV6-5 and TRBJ2-3, with D possibly being TRBD1 (5 bases). The V and J ends lost 6 bases and 6 bases respectively, with 16 bases between them. The CDR3 runs to 14 residues. Germline V gene lookup returns CDR1 MNHEY and CDR2 SVGAGI. CDR3 amino acids: CASSQTVGRDTQYF. The CDR3 DNA is TGTGCCAGCAGCCAGACAGTGGGCAGGGATACGCAGTATTTT.

The V gene is TRBV7-9, the J gene TRBJ2-5, with D maybe TRBD2 (5 bases). This CDR3 spans 13 amino acids. Trimming took 5 bases from V and 5 from J, leaving 12 bases between them. The germline gives CDR1 SEHNR, CDR2 FQNEAQ (reference sequence). The CDR3 region is CASSPTSRETQYF. CDR3 nucleotides: TGTGCCAGCAGCCCTACTAGTAGGGAGACCCAGTACTTC.

This sequence joins TRBV7-9 and TRBJ1-2; no reliable D call. The V gene lost 0 bases and the J gene lost 5 bases, with 7 bases spanning the gap. The CDR3 extends over 13 amino acids. Per the germline V gene, CDR1 is SEHNR and CDR2 is FQNEAQ (reference sequence). The CDR3, as DNA: TGTGCCAGCAGCTTAGCGGGCGGGTATGGCTACACCTTC. Translating it yields CASSLAGGYGYTF.

V and J are TRBV19 and TRBJ2-5; 7 nucleotides line up with TRBD2. The CDR3 is 13 amino acids. V was clipped by 8 bases and J by 3 bases; unmatched bases: 6. Germline loops: CDR1 LNHDA, CDR2 SQIVND (reference sequence). The CDR3, as DNA: TGTGCCAGTGGAACTAGCGTAAAAGAGACCCAGTACTTC. This encodes CASGTSVKETQYF. The entire variable domain, with the rest obtained from reference TRBV19 and TRBJ2-5, is as follows: DGGITQSPKYLFRKEGQNVTLSCEQNLNHDAMYWYRQDPGQGLRLIYYSQIVNDFQKGDIAEGYSVSREKKESFPLTVTSAQKNPTAFYLCASGTSVKETQYFGPGTRLLVL.

This CDR3 is CASSLAAAGANEKLFF. The CDR3 DNA reads as TGTGCCAGCAGCTTAGCAGCGGCAGGGGCTAATGAAAAACTGTTTTTT. The rearrangement links TRBV7-9 to TRBJ1-4; perhaps TRBD1 as D (6 bases). The ends were cut back, 0 bases at V and 3 bases at J, with 11 bases in the middle. This CDR3 comprises 16 residues. Looked up from germline, CDR1 is SEHNR and CDR2 is FQNEAQ (reference sequence).